Shown below are 8 T cell receptor beta chains from a single sample sequenced in a study of T cell clonality in common variable immunodeficiency. Sequencing used immunoSEQ multiplex PCR; TCRdb keeps in-frame clones, though not all of them. Altogether around 45,000 clones were found in the sample, and no singletons occur. Sequencing was carried out using peripheral blood mononuclear cells. All receptors come from a person aged 18 to 75 in good health.

This clone was seen many times. The read ends 3 residues before the CDR3 terminus; that terminus is restored from the germline J gene. The chain joins TRBV2 to TRBJ2-5, with 11 nucleotides matching TRBD2. CDR1 and CDR2 (germline): SNHLY, FYNNEI. This CDR3 is built from 15 residues. Germline trimming cut 3 bases from V and 5 bases from J; bases unmatched to any gene: 5. The DNA read from the CDR3 is TGTGCCAGCAGTGACGGTAGCGGGGGGGCGGAGACC. As protein: CASSDGSGGAET. The CDR3 reads in full as CASSDGSGGAETQYF.

In its sample, this clone was seen many times. Read sequence stops 3 residues before the CDR3 end, and the germline J gene provides the missing end. This rearrangement joins TRBV11-3 to TRBJ2-7, with 7 bases that match TRBD1. The germline V gene has CDR1 SGHNT and CDR2 YENEEA. The CDR3 consists of 15 residues. Trimming at V came to 5 bases and at J to 2 bases, leaving 9 bases not matched to a gene. Partial CDR3 DNA: TGTGCCAGCAGCCGTGGGGTGCAGGGGGCCTACGAG. It yields the protein CASSRGVQGAYE. The entire CDR3 is CASSRGVQGAYEQYF.

This clone was counted many times. The read terminates 3 residues before the CDR3 end, so the remaining end is supplied by the germline J gene. This chain connects TRBV2 to TRBJ2-2; the match to TRBD1 covers 9 bases. Trimming at V came to 5 bases and at J to 0 bases, leaving 4 bases not matched to a gene. The germline CDR1 and CDR2 sequences are SNHLY and FYNNEI. CDR3 length equals 16 residues. The CDR3 spells CASSHRTGANTGELFF. The part of the CDR3 DNA that was read is TGTGCCAGCAGTCACCGGACAGGGGCGAACACCGGGGAG.

This clone was observed many times. Read coverage stops 3 residues before the CDR3 terminus; the germline J gene supplies the remainder. V is TRBV20-1 and J is TRBJ2-7, with D tentatively TRBD1 (6 bases). Trimming left V 5 bases short and J 0 bases short, with 11 bases between. CDR1 DFQATT and CDR2 SNEGSKA come from the germline V gene (reference sequence). The CDR3 has 13 residues. The sequenced part of the CDR3 DNA is TGCAGTGCTGGACAGATCAGCTCCTACGAG. It translates to CSAGQISSYE. The full CDR3 is CSAGQISSYEQYF.

This clone was counted ten times or more. Germline and junction disagree at one end, which may indicate a read error. Sequencing ends 3 residues short of the CDR3 end; the germline J gene provides the rest. The sample contains more than one DNA sequence encoding this CDR3. The V call is TRBV29-1, the J call TRBJ2-3; TRBD2 matches 11 bases. This CDR3 spans 15 amino acids. Germline V gene lookup returns CDR1 SQVTM and CDR2 ANQGSEA. This CDR3 reads CSVEGSSGGRETQYF. The DNA read from the CDR3 is TGCAGCGTGGAAGGATCTAGCGGGGGGAGGGAGACG.

This clone was seen a handful of times. The read terminates 3 residues before the CDR3 end, so the remaining end is supplied by the germline J gene. The chain employs TRBV19 and TRBJ2-2; no clear D. V dropped 7 bases and J dropped 1 base, with 19 bases sitting between them. The CDR3 has 17 amino acids. The germline gives CDR1 LNHDA, CDR2 SQIVND (reference sequence). The CDR3 region is CASTRRPLTQNTGELFF. The sequenced CDR3 bases are TGTGCCAGTACTAGACGTCCTTTGACTCAGAACACCGGGGAG.

This clone has just a few counts. The read terminates 3 residues ahead of where the CDR3 ends, so the germline J gene completes it. The rearrangement joins TRBV19 to TRBJ1-2; D call uncertain. Germline V gene sequence: CDR1 LNHDA, CDR2 SQIVND (reference sequence). There are 15 residues in the CDR3. CDR3: CASTAGRNAYNDYTF. CDR3 DNA (partial): TGTGCCAGTACCGCGGGCAGAAATGCCTACAATGAC.

The sample holds many counts of this clone. The read ends 3 residues shy of where the CDR3 ends; the end is completed using the germline J gene. The chain uses TRBV12-3 or TRBV12-4 and TRBJ2-7; tentative D call: TRBD1 (5 bases). The CDR3 contains 14 residues. Trimming cost V 0 bases and J 5 bases, with 11 bases left between them. Incomplete CDR3 DNA: TGTGCCAGCAGTTTAGCGGCCAGGGCCCACGAG. Its protein is CASSLAARAHE. The full CDR3 protein reads CASSLAARAHEQYF.